This T cell receptor beta chain was recorded in a study of T cell repertoires in cytomegalovirus infection. V was pared by 5 bases and J by 15 bases, with 20 bases between. Germline assignment: CDR1 SGHVS and CDR2 FQNEAQ. This CDR3 is built from 14 residues. TCRdb itself ran the reads through MiXCR, one entry per CDR3 protein. The sample includes 200,000 to 300,000 distinct CDR3 sequences, around 9% of them seen just once. This clonotype was counted ten times or more. The specimen was PBMCs. The TCR comes from a human donor in good health (CMV status not recorded). Some clones in this sample may be carry-over from other donors' samples. V and J are TRBV7-8 and TRBJ1-6; D is perhaps TRBD1 (6 bases). CDR3 loop: CASSLSTVNRDLHF. The CDR3 bases are TGTGCCAGCAGCCTAAGTACCGTAAACAGGGACCTCCACTTT.